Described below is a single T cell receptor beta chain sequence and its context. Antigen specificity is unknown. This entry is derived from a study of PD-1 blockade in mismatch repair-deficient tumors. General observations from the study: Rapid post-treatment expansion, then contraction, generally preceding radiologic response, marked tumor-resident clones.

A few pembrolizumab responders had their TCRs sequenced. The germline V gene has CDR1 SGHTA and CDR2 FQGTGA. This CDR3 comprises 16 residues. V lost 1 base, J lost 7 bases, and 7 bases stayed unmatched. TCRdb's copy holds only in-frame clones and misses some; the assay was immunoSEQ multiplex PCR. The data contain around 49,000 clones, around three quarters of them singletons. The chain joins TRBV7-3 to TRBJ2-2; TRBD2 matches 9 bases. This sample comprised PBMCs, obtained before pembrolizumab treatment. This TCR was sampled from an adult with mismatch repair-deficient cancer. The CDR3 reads CASSLRLAGAVGELFF. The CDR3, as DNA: TGTGCCAGCAGCTTAAGATTAGCGGGAGCGGTCGGGGAGCTGTTTTTT. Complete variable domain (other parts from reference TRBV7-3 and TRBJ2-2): GAGVSQTPSNKVTEKGKYVELRCDPISGHTALYWYRQSLGQGPEFLIYFQGTGAADDSGLPNDRFFAVRPEGSVSTLKIQRTERGDSAVYLCASSLRLAGAVGELFFGEGSRLTVL.